This TCR beta chain derives from a study of human T cells and chemical hapten exposure. Study-level points and caveats: High-frequency TCRs, those above 1 in 1000, stayed the same after DPC sensitization.

Time point specified: healthy volunteer bleed at 6 weeks. The total RNA was obtained from whole blood that was not fractionated. Unmatched junction bases numbered 3, after V lost 2 bases and J lost 3 bases. The CDR3 is made up of 15 amino acids. Germline V CDR1 and CDR2: SGHVS, FQNEAQ. About this clonotype: Its antigen is currently unknown.

Library construction involved attaching unique molecular identifiers to individual cDNA molecules, which allowed quantitative, reproducible TCR counting. In the authors' methods: Sampled TCR counts reached a median of around 100,000 per sample, with values ranging from roughly 20,000 to 750,000. TCRdb itself ran the RACE reads through MiXCR, one entry per CDR3 protein. TCRdb, not the original authors, processed these V and J calls. The sample records approximately 79,000 distinct CDR3 sequences, about 9% being singletons. The sample comprised whole blood. The gene calls are TRBV7-8 and TRBJ1-3; 8 nucleotides agree with TRBD1. The receptor was derived from a male donor in good health. Some clones in this sample may be carry-over from other donors' samples. The CDR3 is CASSLQGAFGNTIYF. The CDR3 coding sequence is TGTGCCAGCAGCTTACAGGGGGCCTTTGGAAACACCATATATTTT.